Listed below are T cell receptor beta chains from one sample, sequenced in a study of blood T cells in healthy people across ages. From the 5' RACE reads, TCRdb called clonotypes with MiXCR, one entry per CDR3 protein. This sample yields about 730,000 distinct CDR3 sequences, of which about 40% are seen a single time; around 20% belongs to the top ten. Sequencing input: blood. The source of these receptors is an older woman in good health. The CDR3 runs from the conserved cysteine through the conserved F or W. The D gene is left open where the match is weak. Size values are once, few and many counts, or a class for expanded clones, and some rows have none.

TRBD1	TRBV6-5	many	TRBJ1-2	CASSRDRGRGYTF	TGTGCCAGCAGCCGGGACAGGGGCAGAGGCTACACCTTC
NA	TRBV5-4	NA	TRBJ1-2	CASSSNGGITPLDGYTF	TGTGCCAGCAGCTCGAATGGGGGTATCACCCCTTTGGATGGCTACACCTTC
TRBD1	TRBV7-2	NA	TRBJ2-7	CASSYGTAGYEQYF	TGTGCCAGCAGCTACGGGACAGCTGGCTACGAGCAGTACTTC
NA	TRBV6-2/TRBV6-3	NA	TRBJ2-7	CASSQAPAANYNEQYF	TGTGCCAGCAGTCAGGCCCCAGCGGCTAATTACAATGAGCAGTACTTC
TRBD2	TRBV6-5	NA	TRBJ2-7	CASKISGSYEQYF	TGTGCCAGCAAGATTAGCGGGAGTTACGAGCAGTACTTC
NA	TRBV10-3	NA	TRBJ2-3	CAISVGQDSTDTQYF	TGTGCCATCAGTGTGGGTCAGGATAGCACAGATACGCAGTATTTT
NA	TRBV20-1	few	TRBJ2-6	CSAIEFGGGANVLTF	TGCAGTGCTATAGAGTTCGGGGGTGGGGCCAACGTCCTGACTTTC
NA	TRBV5-1	NA	TRBJ1-5	CASSKGMVGSNQPQHF	TGCGCCAGCAGCAAGGGAATGGTTGGAAGCAATCAGCCCCAGCATTTT
TRBD2	TRBV10-1	NA	TRBJ2-1	CASSRLAGANEQFF	TGCGCCAGCTCGAGACTAGCGGGGGCCAATGAGCAGTTCTTC
TRBD1	TRBV20-1	NA	TRBJ1-2	CSAQLQGASYGYTF	TGCAGTGCTCAACTCCAGGGGGCGTCTTATGGCTACACCTTC
TRBD1	TRBV12-3/TRBV12-4	NA	TRBJ1-2	CASSTTGDAGGYTF	TGTGCCAGCAGCACCACAGGGGACGCCGGTGGCTACACCTTC
NA	TRBV7-2	NA	TRBJ1-2	CASSLGFTGYTF	TGTGCCAGCAGCTTAGGGTTTACTGGCTACACCTTC
NA	TRBV28	NA	TRBJ1-2	CASSFSGPNYGYTF	TGTGCCAGCAGTTTCTCGGGACCTAACTATGGCTACACCTTC
TRBD1	TRBV6-5	NA	TRBJ1-2	CASSYGTGTGYTF	TGTGCCAGCAGTTACGGGACAGGGACTGGCTACACCTTC
TRBD1	TRBV6-5	NA	TRBJ2-7	CASSYFGTGEYEQYF	TGTGCCAGCAGTTACTTCGGGACAGGGGAGTACGAGCAGTACTTC
NA	TRBV20-1	NA	TRBJ1-5	CSANPRGSNQPQHF	TGCAGTGCCAACCCCCGGGGAAGCAATCAGCCCCAGCATTTT
NA	TRBV3-1	NA	TRBJ2-7	CASSHGVGEQYF	TGTGCCAGCAGCCATGGCGTTGGTGAGCAGTACTTC
NA	TRBV5-1	NA	TRBJ2-1	CASGLGPQSVEQFF	TGCGCCAGCGGCTTGGGGCCCCAGTCGGTTGAGCAGTTCTTC
NA	TRBV3-1	NA	TRBJ2-3	CASSHDSSDTQYF	TGTGCCAGCAGCCACGACTCCTCCGATACGCAGTATTTT
NA	TRBV5-6	NA	TRBJ1-1	CASSFRQYGASEAFF	TGTGCCAGCAGCTTTCGACAGTACGGGGCGAGTGAAGCTTTCTTT
NA	TRBV20-1	NA	TRBJ2-7	CSARARGRDYEQYF	TGCAGTGCTAGAGCTCGGGGCAGAGATTACGAGCAGTACTTC
NA	TRBV27	NA	TRBJ2-7	CASSRTIGTTYEQYF	TGTGCCAGCAGCCGAACTATCGGGACCACCTACGAGCAGTACTTC
TRBD2	TRBV5-1	NA	TRBJ2-3	CASSLAGTRGDTQYF	TGCGCCAGCAGCTTGGCCGGGACTAGAGGAGATACGCAGTATTTT
NA	TRBV14	NA	TRBJ1-2	CASSQGGSAGDGYTF	TGTGCCAGCAGCCAGGGGGGCTCGGCAGGGGATGGCTACACCTTC
NA	TRBV20-1	NA	TRBJ1-5	CSANTDLSVSNQPQHF	TGCAGTGCTAACACAGACCTTTCGGTTAGCAATCAGCCCCAGCATTTT
TRBD2	TRBV25-1	NA	TRBJ2-1	CASSEVSGGFGGSYNEQFF	TGTGCCAGCAGTGAGGTTAGCGGGGGGTTCGGGGGCTCCTACAATGAGCAGTTCTTC
TRBD2	TRBV11-1	NA	TRBJ2-7	CASSPGRGSGREQYF	TGTGCCAGCAGCCCAGGGAGGGGCTCGGGACGCGAGCAGTACTTC
TRBD1	TRBV7-2	NA	TRBJ2-1	CASSPRGPSLGEEQFF	TGTGCCAGCAGCCCTAGGGGGCCTAGCCTAGGTGAGGAGCAGTTCTTC
NA	TRBV4-1	NA	TRBJ1-1	CASSQEAAGVNTEAFF	TGCGCCAGCAGCCAAGAGGCGGCAGGGGTGAACACTGAAGCTTTCTTT
NA	TRBV5-1	NA	TRBJ1-2	CASSLTATAYGYTF	TGCGCCAGCAGCTTGACAGCAACTGCCTATGGCTACACCTTC
NA	TRBV7-9	NA	TRBJ2-2	CASSLAWEITNTGELFF	TGTGCCAGCAGCTTAGCCTGGGAGATCACGAACACCGGGGAGCTGTTTTTT
TRBD1	TRBV29-1	NA	TRBJ1-2	CSVVRRGSYGYTF	TGCAGCGTTGTCCGCAGGGGGAGCTATGGCTACACCTTC
NA	TRBV24-1	NA	TRBJ2-5	CATSGSGQETQYF	TGTGCCACCAGTGGGTCAGGCCAAGAGACCCAGTACTTC
NA	TRBV24-1	few	TRBJ2-1	CAREGGRPPYNEQFF	TGCGCTCGAGAGGGGGGGAGGCCTCCCTACAATGAGCAGTTCTTC
NA	TRBV5-1	few	TRBJ1-2	CASSSTGTDLYGYTF	TGCGCCAGCAGCTCCACCGGGACTGACCTTTATGGCTACACCTTC
NA	TRBV7-9	few	TRBJ1-2	CASGQLGYGYTF	TGTGCCAGCGGCCAGCTCGGGTATGGCTACACCTTC
NA	TRBV20-1	NA	TRBJ2-7	CSARSTGYEQYF	TGCAGTGCTCGGAGTACAGGGTACGAGCAGTACTTC
NA	TRBV4-3	once	TRBJ1-2	CASSHAGKGNYGYTF	TGCGCCAGCAGCCACGCCGGGAAGGGGAACTATGGCTACACCTTC
NA	TRBV27	NA	TRBJ1-3	CASSSTAFDSGNTIYF	TGTGCCAGCAGTTCGACAGCATTCGACTCTGGAAACACCATATATTTT
NA	TRBV7-9	NA	TRBJ2-1	CASSITSGPPGENEQFF	TGTGCCAGCAGCATCACTAGTGGCCCTCCCGGGGAGAATGAGCAGTTCTTC
NA	TRBV11-2	NA	TRBJ2-5	CASSRLWGSQETQYF	TGTGCCAGCAGTCGACTATGGGGCAGCCAAGAGACCCAGTACTTC
TRBD2	TRBV10-3	NA	TRBJ2-1	CAISRGEMYNEQFF	TGTGCCATCAGTCGGGGGGAGATGTACAATGAGCAGTTCTTC
TRBD2	TRBV4-1	NA	TRBJ2-2	CASSYSGTPTGELFF	TGCGCCAGCAGCTACAGCGGGACCCCCACCGGGGAGCTGTTTTTT
NA	TRBV3-1	NA	TRBJ2-6	CASSPETGRSGANVLTF	TGTGCCAGCAGCCCCGAGACAGGACGCTCTGGGGCCAACGTCCTGACTTTC
NA	TRBV6-2/TRBV6-3	NA	TRBJ1-2	CASRWRGIDYGYTF	TGTGCCAGCAGGTGGAGAGGGATCGACTATGGCTACACCTTC
NA	TRBV12-3/TRBV12-4	NA	TRBJ2-3	CASSTSGTGTQYF	TGTGCCAGCAGCACCTCGGGCACAGGTACGCAGTATTTT
TRBD2	TRBV20-1	once	TRBJ2-1	CSARVLAGANEQFF	TGCAGTGCTAGAGTCCTAGCGGGAGCGAATGAGCAGTTCTTC
TRBD2	TRBV6-5	few	TRBJ2-1	CASSLGLTVPNNEQFF	TGTGCCAGCAGTCTGGGACTAACCGTACCAAACAATGAGCAGTTCTTC
NA	TRBV29-1	NA	TRBJ2-1	CNVTQFLLNEQFF	TGCAACGTCACCCAGTTTCTTTTGAATGAGCAGTTCTTC
NA	TRBV7-2	NA	TRBJ1-4	CASSLYQGMGGEKLFF	TGTGCCAGCAGCTTATATCAGGGTATGGGTGGTGAAAAACTGTTTTTT
NA	TRBV9	NA	TRBJ2-5	CASSGVVGNQYF	TGTGCCAGCAGCGGAGTGGTCGGCAATCAGTACTTC
NA	TRBV7-3	few	TRBJ2-7	CASSQMVGYNEQYF	TGTGCCAGCAGCCAAATGGTGGGATACAATGAGCAGTACTTC
NA	TRBV20-1	NA	TRBJ2-7	CSARARRGMSEQYF	TGCAGTGCTAGAGCTCGCCGGGGGATGAGCGAGCAGTACTTC
NA	TRBV6-1	NA	TRBJ2-1	CASSGEAVVNEQFF	TGTGCCAGCAGTGGGGAGGCCGTGGTTAATGAGCAGTTCTTC
NA	TRBV20-1	few	TRBJ1-1	CSAKKQGRNTEAFF	TGCAGTGCTAAAAAACAGGGACGGAACACTGAAGCTTTCTTT